This T cell receptor beta chain stems from a study of shared clonotypes between healthy human individuals. A remark on this clone: The antigen is not known.

Subsets obtained from CD4+ cells comprised CD45RA+ naive and CD45RA-negative memory cells. Whole-study findings and limits: Clonotypes which were not shared had lower generation probabilities than clonotypes that all four donors shared.

Source study methods: ImmunoSEQ gave junction-only sequences without quality scores, so filtering differed. The data were produced by immunoSEQ multiplex PCR, yet TCRdb's version contains in-frame clones alone and is incomplete. That table furnishes V, J and clone size, whereas the DNA furnished D and trimming. The sample has 2 million or so clones; over 85% are singletons. The sequence was collected from a man aged 18 to 30 in good health. The specimen was naive CD4+ T cells sorted from blood. Subset reported: CD45RA+ positively selected.

This CDR3 reads CASSLGAGGNGELFF. The DNA for the CDR3 is TGTGCCAGCAGCTTAGGCGCAGGGGGCAACGGGGAGCTGTTTTTT. This rearrangement joins TRBV11-3 to TRBJ2-2; TRBD1 matches 8 bases. V lost 1 base and J lost 7; bases outside the gene matches: 5. The CDR3 length is 15 residues. CDR1 SGHNT and CDR2 YENEEA come from the germline V gene.